What follows is one T cell receptor beta chain and its context. Its antigen has not been determined. No base quality values were provided; no much bigger clone lies one nucleotide off. Reading the label with the study, this specimen's time point is: about twelve months on ibrutinib. Roughly 1.9 micrograms of genomic DNA were extracted from cryopreserved PBMCs for TCR beta library preparation. Longitudinal blood samples from CLL patients on ibrutinib monotherapy were analyzed using high-throughput TCR beta sequencing. The patients took part in an open-label, single-center phase 2 trial of ibrutinib monotherapy. The sample originates from a study of cytotoxic CD8 clonotypes in ibrutinib-treated CLL listed by TCRdb under 2021. At the level of the whole study: The cohort was composed of approximately 11 relapsed/refractory and about 15 treatment-naive patients; IGHV unmutated status was identified in under 18 patients. Responses were partial in roughly 24 patients and complete in 2; after median approximately 5.5 years follow-up, approximately 15 stayed in remission and roughly twelve progressed. The response samples were drawn at a median of 12 months into treatment, with a range of about 6 to 36 months. On average, each sample had roughly 250,000 productive templates and more than 75,000 productive rearrangements. Of the approximately 90 participants in the trial, about two dozen had longitudinal samples available. Cryopreserved peripheral blood mononuclear cells were collected at three points: before therapy, at response, and at either sustained remission or disease progression. All remission and progressive disease samples were collected while patients were still receiving ibrutinib.

CDR1 is given as SGHRS and CDR2 as YFSETQ, both from the germline V gene. The CDR3 starts with the cysteine, ends with the phenylalanine, and has 13 residues. The DNA shown is the 39-base CDR3, in frame from base 1. The junction carries 11 bases between V and J, which are trimmed by 2 bases and 5 bases respectively. Each clonotype received, on average, approximately 9.9x coverage in deep resolution sequencing performed on a MiSeq, where the target depth lay between 1 in 1 million and 1 in 200,000 T cells. The immunoSEQ hsTCRB Kit was used to generate the TCR beta libraries. Concerning the study's data processing: Data were analyzed with ImmunoSEQ Data Assistant and ImmunoSEQ Analyzer, with V, D and J genes assigned per IMGT definitions. Clonality, which ranges from 0 to 1, was calculated as one minus the normalized Shannon entropy of productive rearrangement frequencies. Only overrepresented clonotypes making up at least 0.05% of the repertoire of each patient were included in the public clonotype analysis. Some 14 age-matched healthy donor repertoires from immuneACCESS served as clonality controls. The immuneACCESS repertoire file appears here via TCRdb, limited to in-frame rearrangements. These files lack a portion of the clones; in checked studies, under half of the deficit traces to unresolved V genes, and the cause of the others is not known. V and J calls and clone size come straight from that table; D and trimming were deduced from the DNA. The sample table records some 200,000 clones; 79% of these occur just once. The top ten constitute about an eighth of the sample.

General findings and caveats noted by the study authors: An increase in clonality was observed at ibrutinib response, with clonality remaining stable during sustained remission and falling back toward baseline at progression. At baseline, clonality was higher than in age-matched healthy donors and showed a strong correlation with circulating CD8+ T-cell counts. Sampling times were not matched between sustained-remission and progressing patients, and lymph node repertoires were not studied. Public clonotypes were rare and either shrank or stayed stable during treatment, and the rise in clonality at ibrutinib response reflected expansion of private clonotypes.

Sequencing used PBMCs, obtained after 12 months of ibrutinib treatment. The chain employs TRBV5-1 and TRBJ2-7, with the D call perhaps TRBD1 or TRBD2, each one matching 5 bases. The sequence came from a human donor with chronic lymphocytic leukemia. The CDR3 here reads CASSFGGADEQYF. The DNA sequence follows: TGCGCCAGCAGCTTTGGGGGTGCTGACGAGCAGTACTTC.